Included here is one TCR beta chain sequence, with context. Its antigen is unidentified. These data come from a study of shared clonotypes between healthy human individuals. The study, taken as a whole, reports: The naive CD4 repertoires of several donors were compared, and 5% to 6.5% of clonotypes were shared.

The method was immunoSEQ multiplex PCR; TCRdb's version includes in-frame clones alone and lacks a portion of them. In the table there are around 980,000 clones, around three quarters of which are singletons. The clonotype was recovered from a man aged 18-30 years in good health. Some clones in this sample may be carry-over from other donors' samples. The sequenced material came from memory CD4+ T cells from PBMCs. Subset meaning: CD45RA-negative fraction.

In DNA form, the CDR3 reads TGTGCCAGCAGGAAGGGGAACACCTACGAGCAGTACTTC. Translating it yields CASRKGNTYEQYF. The V and J genes are TRBV27 and TRBJ2-7; D is possibly TRBD1 (5 bases). Germline V gene data show CDR1 as MNHEY and CDR2 as SMNVEV (reference sequence). The V end was cut by 6 bases, the J end by 2 bases, with 11 bases between. CDR3 length: 13 amino acids.